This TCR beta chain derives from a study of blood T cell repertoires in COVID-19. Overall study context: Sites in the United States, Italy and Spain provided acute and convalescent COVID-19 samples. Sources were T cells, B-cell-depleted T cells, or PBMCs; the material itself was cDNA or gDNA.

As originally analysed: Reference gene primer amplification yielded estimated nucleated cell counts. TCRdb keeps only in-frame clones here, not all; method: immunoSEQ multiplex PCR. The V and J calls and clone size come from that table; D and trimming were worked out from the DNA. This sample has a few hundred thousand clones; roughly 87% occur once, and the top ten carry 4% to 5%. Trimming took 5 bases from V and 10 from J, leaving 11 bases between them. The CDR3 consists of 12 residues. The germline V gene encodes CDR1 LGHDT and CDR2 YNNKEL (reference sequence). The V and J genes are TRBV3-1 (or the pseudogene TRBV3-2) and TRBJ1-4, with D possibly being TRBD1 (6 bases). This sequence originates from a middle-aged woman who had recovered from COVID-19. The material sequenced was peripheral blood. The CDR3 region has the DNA TGTGCCAGCAGCGGGGAAGGGGGAAAACTGTTTTTT. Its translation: CASSGEGGKLFF.